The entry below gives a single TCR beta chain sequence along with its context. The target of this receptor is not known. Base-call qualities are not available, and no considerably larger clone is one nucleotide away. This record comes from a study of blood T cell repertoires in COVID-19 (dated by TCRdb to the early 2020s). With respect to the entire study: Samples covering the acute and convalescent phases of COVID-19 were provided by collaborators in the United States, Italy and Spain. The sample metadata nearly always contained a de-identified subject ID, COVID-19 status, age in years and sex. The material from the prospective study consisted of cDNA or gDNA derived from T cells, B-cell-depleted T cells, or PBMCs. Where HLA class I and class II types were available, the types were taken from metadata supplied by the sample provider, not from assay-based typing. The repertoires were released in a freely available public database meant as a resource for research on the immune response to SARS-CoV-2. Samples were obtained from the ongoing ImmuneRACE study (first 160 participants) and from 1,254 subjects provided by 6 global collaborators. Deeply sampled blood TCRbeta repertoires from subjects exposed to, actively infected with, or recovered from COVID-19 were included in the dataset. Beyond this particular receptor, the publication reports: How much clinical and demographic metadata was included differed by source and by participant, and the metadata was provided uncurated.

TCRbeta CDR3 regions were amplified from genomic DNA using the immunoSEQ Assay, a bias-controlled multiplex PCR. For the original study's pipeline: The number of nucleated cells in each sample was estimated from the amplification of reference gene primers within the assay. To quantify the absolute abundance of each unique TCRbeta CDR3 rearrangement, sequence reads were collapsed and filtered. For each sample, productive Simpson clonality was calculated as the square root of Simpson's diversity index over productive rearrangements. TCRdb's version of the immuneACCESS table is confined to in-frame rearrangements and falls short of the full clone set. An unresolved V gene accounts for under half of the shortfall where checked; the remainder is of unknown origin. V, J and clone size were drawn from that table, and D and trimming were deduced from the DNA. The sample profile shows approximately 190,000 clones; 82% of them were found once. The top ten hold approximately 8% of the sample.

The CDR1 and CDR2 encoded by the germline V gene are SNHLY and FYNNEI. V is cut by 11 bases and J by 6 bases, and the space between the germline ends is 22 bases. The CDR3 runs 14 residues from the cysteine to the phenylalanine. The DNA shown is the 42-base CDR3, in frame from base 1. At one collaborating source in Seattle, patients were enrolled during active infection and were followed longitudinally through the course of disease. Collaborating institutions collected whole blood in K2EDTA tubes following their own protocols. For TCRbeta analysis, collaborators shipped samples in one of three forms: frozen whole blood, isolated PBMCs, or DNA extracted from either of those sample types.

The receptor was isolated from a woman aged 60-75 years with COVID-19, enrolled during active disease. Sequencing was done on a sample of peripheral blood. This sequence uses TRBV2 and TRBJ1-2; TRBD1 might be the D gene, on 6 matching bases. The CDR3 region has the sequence CALRGQGPWDGYTF. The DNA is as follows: TGTGCCCTTAGGGGTCAGGGGCCATGGGATGGCTACACCTTC.